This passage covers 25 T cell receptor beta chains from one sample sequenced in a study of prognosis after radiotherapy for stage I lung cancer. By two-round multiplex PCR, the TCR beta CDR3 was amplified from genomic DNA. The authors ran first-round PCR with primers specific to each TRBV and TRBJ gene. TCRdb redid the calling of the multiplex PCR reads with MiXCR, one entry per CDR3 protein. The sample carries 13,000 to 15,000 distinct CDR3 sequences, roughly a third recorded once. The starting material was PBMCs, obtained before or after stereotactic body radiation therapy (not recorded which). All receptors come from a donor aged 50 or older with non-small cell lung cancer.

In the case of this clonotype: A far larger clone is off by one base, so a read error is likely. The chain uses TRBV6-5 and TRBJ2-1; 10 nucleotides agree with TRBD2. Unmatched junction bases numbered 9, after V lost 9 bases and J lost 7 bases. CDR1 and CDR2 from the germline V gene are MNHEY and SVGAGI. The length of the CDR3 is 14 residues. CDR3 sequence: CARSWASGSNEQFF. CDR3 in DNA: TGTGCCAGAAGCTGGGCTAGCGGGAGTAATGAGCAGTTCTTC.

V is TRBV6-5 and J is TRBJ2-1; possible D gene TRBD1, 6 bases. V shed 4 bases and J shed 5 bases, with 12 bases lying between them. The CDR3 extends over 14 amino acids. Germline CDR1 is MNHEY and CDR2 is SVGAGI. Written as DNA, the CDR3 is TGTGCCAGCAGTTCCAGGGGTTCCGACAATGAGCAGTTCTTC. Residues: CASSSRGSDNEQFF.

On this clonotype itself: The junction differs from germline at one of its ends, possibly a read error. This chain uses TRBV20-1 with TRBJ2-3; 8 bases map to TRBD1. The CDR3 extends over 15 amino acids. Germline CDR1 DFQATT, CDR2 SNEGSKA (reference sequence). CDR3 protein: CSDRVDRQGAATQYF. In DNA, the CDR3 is TGCAGTGATAGGGTAGACAGGCAGGGGGCAGCTACGCAGTACTTT.

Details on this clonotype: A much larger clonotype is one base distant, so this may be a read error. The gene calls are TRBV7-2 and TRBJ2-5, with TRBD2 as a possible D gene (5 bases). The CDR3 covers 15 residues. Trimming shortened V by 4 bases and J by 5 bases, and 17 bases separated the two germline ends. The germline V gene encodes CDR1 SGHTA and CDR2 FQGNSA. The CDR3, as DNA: TGTGCCAGCAGCTGGAGGTACATGACTTCTGAGACCCAGTACTTC. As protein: CASSWRYMTSETQYF.

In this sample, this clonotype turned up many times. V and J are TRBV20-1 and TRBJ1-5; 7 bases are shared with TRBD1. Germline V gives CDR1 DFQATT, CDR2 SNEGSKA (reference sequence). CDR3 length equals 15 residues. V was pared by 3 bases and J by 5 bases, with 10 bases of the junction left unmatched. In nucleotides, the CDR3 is TGCAGTGCTAGGCCCTCCGACAGGGCGGATCAGCCCCAGCATTTT. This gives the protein CSARPSDRADQPQHF.

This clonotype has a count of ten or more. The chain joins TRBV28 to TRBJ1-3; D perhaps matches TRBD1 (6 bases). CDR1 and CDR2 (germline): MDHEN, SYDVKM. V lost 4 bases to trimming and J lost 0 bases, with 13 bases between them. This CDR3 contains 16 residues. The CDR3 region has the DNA TGTGCCAGCAGTTCATGGACAGTGCTCTCTGGAAACACCATATATTTT. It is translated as CASSSWTVLSGNTIYF.

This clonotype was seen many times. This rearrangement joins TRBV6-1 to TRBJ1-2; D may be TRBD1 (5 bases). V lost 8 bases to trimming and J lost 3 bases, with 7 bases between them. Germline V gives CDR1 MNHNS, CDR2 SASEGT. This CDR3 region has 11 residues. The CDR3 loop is CASDSDYGYTF. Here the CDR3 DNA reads TGTGCCAGCGACAGCGACTATGGCTACACCTTC.

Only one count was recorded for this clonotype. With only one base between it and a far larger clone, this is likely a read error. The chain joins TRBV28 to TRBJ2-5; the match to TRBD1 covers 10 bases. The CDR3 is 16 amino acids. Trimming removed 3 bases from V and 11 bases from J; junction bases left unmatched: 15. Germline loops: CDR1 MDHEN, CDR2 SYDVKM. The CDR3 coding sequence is TGTGCCAGCAGTTTCCCGGACAGGGGGAGGAACAATGAGCAGTACTTC. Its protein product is CASSFPDRGRNNEQYF.

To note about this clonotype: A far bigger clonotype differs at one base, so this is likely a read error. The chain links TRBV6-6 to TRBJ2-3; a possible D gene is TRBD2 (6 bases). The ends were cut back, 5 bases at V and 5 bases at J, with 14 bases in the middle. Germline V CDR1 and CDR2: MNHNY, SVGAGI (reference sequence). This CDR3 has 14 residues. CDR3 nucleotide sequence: TGTGCCAGCAGTGGCTGGGGGGTATTAGATACGCAGTATTTT. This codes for CASSGWGVLDTQYF.

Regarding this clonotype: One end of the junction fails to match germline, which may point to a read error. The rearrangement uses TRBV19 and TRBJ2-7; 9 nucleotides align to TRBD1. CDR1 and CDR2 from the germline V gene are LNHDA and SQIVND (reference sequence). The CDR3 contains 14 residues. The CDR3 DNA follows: TGTGCCAGTATTATGACCGGGACAGGGTACGGGCAGTACTTC. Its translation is CASIMTGTGYGQYF.

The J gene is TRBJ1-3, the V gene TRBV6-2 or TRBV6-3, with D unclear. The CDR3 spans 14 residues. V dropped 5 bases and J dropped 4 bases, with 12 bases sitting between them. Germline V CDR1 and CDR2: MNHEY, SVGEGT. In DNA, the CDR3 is TGTGCCAGCAGTGAAAGGGCTGGGGGAAACACCATATATTTT. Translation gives CASSERAGGNTIYF.

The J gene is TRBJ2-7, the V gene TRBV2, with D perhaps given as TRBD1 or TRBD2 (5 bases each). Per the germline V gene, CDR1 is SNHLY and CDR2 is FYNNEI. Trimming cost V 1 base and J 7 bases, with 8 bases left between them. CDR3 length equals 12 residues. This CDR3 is CASSEGGWEQYF. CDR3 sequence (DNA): TGTGCCAGCAGTGAAGGGGGGTGGGAGCAGTACTTC.

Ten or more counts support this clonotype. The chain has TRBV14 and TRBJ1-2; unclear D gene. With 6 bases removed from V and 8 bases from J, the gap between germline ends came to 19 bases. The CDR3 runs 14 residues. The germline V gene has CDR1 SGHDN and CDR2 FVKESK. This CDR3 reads CASRKEDLWSGYTF. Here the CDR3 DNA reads TGTGCCAGCAGAAAAGAAGACCTTTGGTCGGGCTACACCTTC.

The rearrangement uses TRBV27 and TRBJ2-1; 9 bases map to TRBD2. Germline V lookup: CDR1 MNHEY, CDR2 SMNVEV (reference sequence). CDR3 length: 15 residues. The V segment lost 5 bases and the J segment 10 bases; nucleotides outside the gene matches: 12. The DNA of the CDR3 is TGTGCCAGCAGTCCCTGGAATAGCGGGAGTAAGGAGCAGTTCTTC. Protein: CASSPWNSGSKEQFF.

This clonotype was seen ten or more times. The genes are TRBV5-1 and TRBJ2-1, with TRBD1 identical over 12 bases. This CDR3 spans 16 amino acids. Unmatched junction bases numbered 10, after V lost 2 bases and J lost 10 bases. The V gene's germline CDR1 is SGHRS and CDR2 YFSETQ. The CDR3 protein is CASSFTGTGGVGEQFF. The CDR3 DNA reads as TGCGCCAGCAGCTTTACCGGGACAGGGGGCGTAGGGGAGCAGTTCTTC.

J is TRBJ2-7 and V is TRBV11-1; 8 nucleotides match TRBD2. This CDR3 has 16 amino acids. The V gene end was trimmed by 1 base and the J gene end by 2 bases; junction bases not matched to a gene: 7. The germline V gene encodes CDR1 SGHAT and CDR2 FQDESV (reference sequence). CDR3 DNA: TGTGCCAGCAGCTTAGGGAGTAGCGGGGCGACCTACGAGCAGTACTTC. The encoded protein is CASSLGSSGATYEQYF.

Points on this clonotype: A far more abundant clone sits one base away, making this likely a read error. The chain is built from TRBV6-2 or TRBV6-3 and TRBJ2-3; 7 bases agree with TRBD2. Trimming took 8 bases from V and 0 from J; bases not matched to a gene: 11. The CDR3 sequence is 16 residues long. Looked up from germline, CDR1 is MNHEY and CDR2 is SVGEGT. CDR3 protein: CASGLKAGPSTDTQYF. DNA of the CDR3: TGTGCCAGCGGCCTAAAAGCGGGACCGAGCACAGATACGCAGTATTTT.

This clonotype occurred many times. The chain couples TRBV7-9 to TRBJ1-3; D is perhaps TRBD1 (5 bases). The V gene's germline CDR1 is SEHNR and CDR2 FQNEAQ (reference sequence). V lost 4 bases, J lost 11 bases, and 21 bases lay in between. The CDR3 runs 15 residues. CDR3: CASSSGDSTWKAIYF. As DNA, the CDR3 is TGTGCCAGCAGCTCTGGTGACAGCACTTGGAAGGCCATATATTTT. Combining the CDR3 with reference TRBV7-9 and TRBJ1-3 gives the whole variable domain DTGVSQNPRHKITKRGQNVTFRCDPISEHNRLYWYRQTLGQGPEFLTYFQNEAQLEKSRLLSDRFSAERPKGSFSTLEIQRTEQGDSAMYLCASSSGDSTWKAIYFGEGSWLTVV.

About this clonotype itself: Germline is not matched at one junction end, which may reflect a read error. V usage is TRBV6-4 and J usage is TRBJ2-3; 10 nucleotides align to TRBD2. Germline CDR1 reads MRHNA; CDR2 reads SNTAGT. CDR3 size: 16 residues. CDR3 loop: CANSDSSGGGTDTQYF. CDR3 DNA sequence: TGTGCCAACAGTGACTCCAGCGGGGGGGGCACAGATACACAGTATTTT.

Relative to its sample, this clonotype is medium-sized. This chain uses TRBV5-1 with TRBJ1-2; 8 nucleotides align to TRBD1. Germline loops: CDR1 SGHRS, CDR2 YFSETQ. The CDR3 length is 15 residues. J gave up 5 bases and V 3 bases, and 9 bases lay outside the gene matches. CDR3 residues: CASSSGDRRAYGYTF. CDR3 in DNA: TGCGCCAGCAGCTCCGGGGACAGGAGGGCGTATGGCTACACCTTC.

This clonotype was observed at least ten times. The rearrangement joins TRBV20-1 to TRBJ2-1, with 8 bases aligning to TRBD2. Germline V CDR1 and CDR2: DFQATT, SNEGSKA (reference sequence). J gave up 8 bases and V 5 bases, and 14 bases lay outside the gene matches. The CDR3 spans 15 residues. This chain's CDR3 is CSAAPGLGVGDEQFF. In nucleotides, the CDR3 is TGCAGTGCTGCACCGGGACTAGGGGTTGGGGATGAGCAGTTCTTC.

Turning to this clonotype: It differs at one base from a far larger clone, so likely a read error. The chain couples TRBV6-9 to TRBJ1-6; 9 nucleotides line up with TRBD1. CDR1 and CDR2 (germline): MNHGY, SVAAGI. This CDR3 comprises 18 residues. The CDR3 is CGSKGGTGISSYNSPLHF. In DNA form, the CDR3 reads TGTGGCAGCAAAGGCGGGACAGGGATAAGCTCCTATAATTCACCCCTCCACTTT.

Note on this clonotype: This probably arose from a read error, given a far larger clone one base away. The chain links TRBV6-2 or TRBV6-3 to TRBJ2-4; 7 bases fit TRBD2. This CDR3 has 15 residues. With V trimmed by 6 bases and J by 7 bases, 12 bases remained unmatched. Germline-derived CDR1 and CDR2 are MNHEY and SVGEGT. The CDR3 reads CASSEAGWGLNIQYF. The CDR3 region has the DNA TGTGCCAGCAGCGAAGCGGGGTGGGGACTGAACATTCAGTACTTC.

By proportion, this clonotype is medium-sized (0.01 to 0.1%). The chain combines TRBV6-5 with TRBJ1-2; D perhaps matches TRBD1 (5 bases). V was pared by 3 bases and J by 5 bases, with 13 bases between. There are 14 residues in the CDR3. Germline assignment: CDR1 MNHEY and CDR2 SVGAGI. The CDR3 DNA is TGTGCCAGCAGTTATTACGGGACGGGGTATGGCTACACCTTC. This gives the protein CASSYYGTGYGYTF.

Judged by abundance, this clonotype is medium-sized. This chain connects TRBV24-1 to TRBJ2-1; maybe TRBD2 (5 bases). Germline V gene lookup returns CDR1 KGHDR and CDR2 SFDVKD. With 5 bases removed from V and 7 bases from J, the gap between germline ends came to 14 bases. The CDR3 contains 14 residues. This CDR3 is CATSGASTKNEQFF. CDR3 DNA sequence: TGTGCCACCAGTGGGGCTAGCACTAAGAATGAGCAGTTCTTC.